This T cell receptor beta chain was identified during a study of T cell responses to AZD1222 COVID-19 vaccine. Points from the study as a whole: Females outnumbered males among donors, who were mostly white British; clonal diversity was possibly underestimated. In all cases, repertoires were sampled only after the peak T cell response.

Regarding this clone: Its antigen remains unknown.

The repertoire was sequenced with immunoSEQ multiplex PCR; TCRdb's copy has only in-frame clones and lacks some. The repertoire consists of 100,000 to 150,000 clones, with over 80% occurring once and the leading ten covering about 5.4%. The V gene's germline CDR1 is MDHEN and CDR2 SYDVKM. CDR3 length: 12 residues. Deletions cut 5 bases from V and 0 bases from J, with 4 bases between. The chain recombines TRBV28 with TRBJ1-1; D is unclear. Sequencing was performed on peripheral blood, taken on day 0 of AZD1222 vaccination. This TCR was sampled from an adult in good health. CDR3 sequence reads: CASSQLNTEAFF. The CDR3 DNA reads TGTGCCAGCAGTCAACTGAACACTGAAGCTTTCTTT.